These 7 T cell receptor beta chains came from one sample sequenced in a study of T-cell reconstitution after alpha-beta-depleted transplantation in children. It was with unique molecular identifiers that the TCRbeta library was prepared. TCRdb re-derived calls from the PCR reads in MiXCR, one entry per CDR3 protein. The sample lists 200,000 to 250,000 distinct CDR3 sequences; around 8% were seen once. The sample in question was PBMCs, mostly from graft donor cells, obtained 180 days after TCRalphabeta/CD19-depleted stem cell transplant. The source of these receptors is a male patient aged 10 to 17 who had a stem cell transplant for acute lymphoblastic leukemia, so the T cells may come from the graft donor.

In the case of this clonotype: One end of the junction varies from germline; a read error may be responsible. The gene calls are TRBV20-1 and TRBJ2-1; perhaps TRBD2 as D (6 bases). Germline CDR1 is DFQATT and CDR2 is SNEGSKA (reference sequence). CDR3 length equals 19 residues. CDR3 loop: CCARDRLARGLSSYNEQFF. The CDR3 DNA reads TGCTGTGCTAGAGATCGCCTAGCGAGGGGCCTTAGCTCCTACAATGAGCAGTTCTTC.

This clonotype was recorded at least ten times. V and J are TRBV5-5 and TRBJ2-7, with 7 positions matching TRBD1. The CDR3 covers 16 residues. J lost 3 bases, V lost 0 bases, and 9 bases had no gene match. Looked up from germline, CDR1 is SGHKS and CDR2 is YYEKEE (reference sequence). The CDR3 sequence is CASSLAPRQGYYEQYF. The CDR3 nucleotides read TGTGCCAGCAGCTTGGCTCCGCGACAGGGCTACTACGAGCAGTACTTC.

This clonotype occurred many times. The chain links TRBV20-1 to TRBJ1-2; D is perhaps TRBD1 (6 bases). The CDR3 length is 12 residues. The V end lost 6 bases, the J end lost 6 bases, and 14 bases lay between the germline ends. In germline, CDR1 is DFQATT, CDR2 SNEGSKA (reference sequence). CDR3 region: CSALDSGDGYTF. DNA for the CDR3: TGCAGTGCCTTGGACAGCGGGGATGGCTACACCTTC.

Ten or more counts support this clonotype. V and J are TRBV5-1 and TRBJ2-3; TRBD2 agrees at 7 bases. V lost 4 bases, J lost 1 base, and 9 bases stayed unmatched. The CDR3 runs to 16 residues. Germline V CDR1 and CDR2: SGHRS, YFSETQ. The CDR3 nucleotides are TGCGCCAGCAGCAGAGAAGTGGGGAGGGGCACAGATACGCAGTATTTT. The encoded protein is CASSREVGRGTDTQYF.

For this clonotype: This may come from a read error, since a much larger clone is one base off. The chain has TRBV7-9 and TRBJ2-1; D remains ambiguous. CDR3 length: 14 residues. The germline V and J ends were trimmed by 5 bases and 8 bases, with 16 bases remaining between them. The germline V gene encodes CDR1 SEHNR and CDR2 FQNEAQ (reference sequence). The CDR3 sequence is CASSPQILADEQFF. DNA of the CDR3: TGTGCCAGCAGCCCCCAAATCCTGGCCGATGAGCAGTTCTTC.

A few counts support this clonotype. This chain links TRBV24-1 with TRBJ2-7; 8 positions match TRBD1. Trimming removed 9 bases from V and 5 bases from J; junction bases left unmatched: 2. The CDR3 contains 11 residues. Per the germline V gene, CDR1 is KGHDR and CDR2 is SFDVKD. The CDR3 sequence: CATQGAHEQYF. The CDR3 DNA follows: TGTGCCACCCAGGGGGCCCACGAGCAGTACTTC.

The V gene is TRBV20-1, the J gene TRBJ2-5, with D uncertain. Germline V CDR1 and CDR2: DFQATT, SNEGSKA (reference sequence). The V and J ends lost 1 base and 5 bases respectively, with 11 bases between them. The CDR3 is made up of 13 amino acids. Here the CDR3 reads CSARGVVRETQYF. The CDR3 region has the DNA TGCAGTGCTAGAGGGGTAGTTCGGGAGACCCAGTACTTC.